A selection of T cell receptor beta chains follows, all from one sample in a study of cytomegalovirus exposure and HLA in healthy donors. Profiled with immunoSEQ multiplex PCR; TCRdb holds only in-frame clones, not every one. Counted here are about 240,000 clones, about four fifths occurring once; the ten biggest clones make up 4.5% to 6%. The sequenced material came from PBMCs. Receptors were obtained from a woman aged 35 to 49 in good health and CMV-seropositive. Both conserved end residues are trimmed from each CDR3. D genes are given only for firm matches.

len | j_gene | v_gene | d_gene | CDR3aa
12 | TRBJ2-5 | TRBV5-1 | . | ASSQDRAATAQY
13 | TRBJ1-3 | TRBV19 | . | ASSTLADSGNTIY
13 | TRBJ2-7 | TRBV5-8 | . | ASSLGQGGPYEQY
14 | TRBJ2-7 | TRBV10-2 | TRBD2 | ATHELAARRSYEQY
14 | TRBJ2-1 | TRBV19 | TRBD1 | ASSRMGQGIYNEQF
12 | TRBJ2-7 | TRBV9 | TRBD1 | ASSPGQGHYEQY
15 | TRBJ1-1 | TRBV4-2 | . | ASSPIAGGVTNTEAF
13 | TRBJ2-7 | TRBV15 | . | ATSSLSGNSREQY
12 | TRBJ2-5 | TRBV14 | . | ASSFRVAQETQY
13 | TRBJ2-1 | TRBV4-1 | . | ASSTGSGFYNEQF
10 | TRBJ1-5 | TRBV28 | TRBD1 | ASGDRVQPQH
12 | TRBJ2-5 | TRBV7-2 | . | ASSLGRVQETQY
13 | TRBJ2-7 | TRBV5-1 | TRBD2 | ASSSTGGPTYEQY
10 | TRBJ2-7 | TRBV7-9 | . | ASSTYRNEQY
12 | TRBJ2-7 | TRBV10-2 | TRBD1 | ASADRGHSYEQY